This TCR beta chain was captured in a study of identical twins. Regarding the study as a whole: When twins shared out-of-frame alpha sequences, those sequences had excess low generation probability. The study drew conclusions from cross-sectional statistical analysis, not from following the same donors.

In every case, the donor was a healthy Caucasian. Template switching created a universal primer site, and the cDNA included unique molecular identifiers. TCRdb re-derived calls from the 5' RACE reads in MiXCR, one entry per CDR3 protein. The sample carries around 680,000 distinct CDR3 sequences, 8.6% recorded once. Ten or more counts support this clonotype. Its antigen is still unknown. The CDR3 loop spans 14 amino acids. With V trimmed by 3 bases and J by 3 bases, 3 bases remained unmatched. Looked up from germline, CDR1 is SQVTM and CDR2 is ANQGSEA. These same data were also listed under a study on yellow fever vaccine responses in identical twins.

Sequenced material: PBMCs. The clonotype comes from a woman aged 18-30 years in good health. V gene TRBV29-1 combines with J gene TRBJ2-1; TRBD2 aligns across 9 bases. In nucleotides, the CDR3 is TGCAGCGTTGACGCTAGCGGGATCTACAATGAGCAGTTCTTC. Its translation: CSVDASGIYNEQFF.